This T cell receptor (beta chain) came from a study of vaccination and CD4 T cells after COVID-19. Across the whole study: Treatment of control cultures consisted of a CEFX pool, an HIV-1 Nef pool, or no peptide.

For this clonotype: Antigen: not known.

With the Oncomine TCR Beta short-read assay, DNA from cultured CD4+ T cells was sequenced. TCRdb analysed the PCR reads with MiXCR anew, one entry per CDR3 protein. The table includes about 27,000 distinct CDR3 sequences, about 66% detected once. Regarding treatment: roughly 11-day PBMC culture with coronavirus spike peptide pools or control peptides (ViraFEST assay). Deletions cut 7 bases from V and 2 bases from J, with 20 bases between. The CDR3 extends over 16 amino acids. In germline, CDR1 is LNHDA, CDR2 SQIVND (reference sequence). This TCR was recovered from a human donor who received a COVID-19 vaccine. This chain uses TRBV19 with TRBJ1-1, with D hard to call. The sequencing used CD4+ T cells from blood, cultured in vitro, collected after SARS-CoV-2 vaccination. CDR3 sequence reads: CASTTPSGLSNTEAFF. The CDR3 DNA reads TGTGCCAGTACCACCCCCTCCGGCCTTTCTAACACTGAAGCTTTCTTT.